These 29 T cell receptor beta chains were sequenced from one sample in a study of CD8 T cells in Susac syndrome. The authors reverse transcribed roughly 0.5 to 1 ug RNA with random hexamers. TCRdb redid the calling of the immunoSEQ multiplex PCR reads with MiXCR, one entry per CDR3 protein. The sample includes just over 80,000 distinct CDR3 sequences, around 94% of them seen just once. Sequences were obtained from CD8+ T cells from PBMCs. The receptors come from a human donor in good health.

This clonotype showed up just once. The J gene is TRBJ1-4, the V gene TRBV3-1; 8 nucleotides line up with TRBD1. J lost 2 bases, V lost 2 bases, and 10 bases had no gene match. CDR3 length: 18 amino acids. The germline V gene has CDR1 LGHDT and CDR2 YNNKEL (reference sequence). The CDR3: CASSQRIRTGRTNEKLFF. DNA for the CDR3: TGTGCCAGCAGCCAACGCATACGGACAGGGAGGACTAATGAAAAACTGTTTTTT. Looking up the rest from reference TRBV3-1 and TRBJ1-4 gives the full variable domain: DTAVSQTPKYLVTQMGNDKSIKCEQNLGHDTMYWYKQDSKKFLKIMFSYNNKELIINETVPNRFSPKSPDKAHLNLHINSLELGDSAVYFCASSQRIRTGRTNEKLFFGSGTQLSVL.

The chain has TRBV20-1 and TRBJ2-4; D gene unclear. V lost 2 bases and J lost 2, with 13 bases in between. The CDR3 length is 15 residues. CDR1 and CDR2 from the germline V gene are DFQATT and SNEGSKA (reference sequence). CDR3: CSARQKSKPKNIQYF. As DNA, the CDR3 is TGCAGTGCTAGACAAAAATCAAAGCCCAAAAACATTCAGTACTTC.

This sequence joins TRBV20-1 and TRBJ1-1; no clear D. Germline V lookup: CDR1 DFQATT, CDR2 SNEGSKA (reference sequence). V was clipped by 0 bases and J by 6 bases, with 5 bases between them. The CDR3 consists of 11 residues. The CDR3 DNA reads as TGCAGTGCTAGAGATATTCCTGAAGCTTTCTTT. Translated: CSARDIPEAFF.

This chain uses TRBV3-1 with TRBJ1-3; TRBD1 matches at 7 bases. The CDR3 consists of 16 residues. V dropped 0 bases and J dropped 10; count of bases not matched to a gene: 12. Germline V gives CDR1 LGHDT, CDR2 YNNKEL (reference sequence). Here the CDR3 reads CASSQDRDRGIRTIYF. In DNA, the CDR3 is TGTGCCAGCAGCCAAGACCGGGACAGAGGTATTAGGACCATATATTTT. Full variable domain (remainder filled in from reference TRBV3-1 and TRBJ1-3): DTAVSQTPKYLVTQMGNDKSIKCEQNLGHDTMYWYKQDSKKFLKIMFSYNNKELIINETVPNRFSPKSPDKAHLNLHINSLELGDSAVYFCASSQDRDRGIRTIYFGEGSWLTVV.

This chain joins TRBV6-6 and TRBJ2-1, with a tentative D call TRBD2 (5 bases). Trimming removed 7 bases from V and 0 bases from J, with 13 bases in between. Germline V gene lookup returns CDR1 MNHNY and CDR2 SVGAGI (reference sequence). This CDR3 contains 15 residues. CDR3 in DNA: TGTGCCAGCATGACCGGGGTTAGCTCCTACAATGAGCAGTTCTTC. Translating gives CASMTGVSSYNEQFF.

The chain uses TRBV6-2 or TRBV6-3 and TRBJ2-7; D is perhaps TRBD1 or TRBD2 (5 bases each). V lost 11 bases and J 1 base, leaving 15 bases between the germline ends. This CDR3 contains 13 residues. Germline CDR1 reads MNHEY; CDR2 reads SVGEGT. CDR3 region: CAGGKRQSYEQYF. CDR3 DNA: TGTGCCGGGGGTAAGAGACAGTCCTACGAGCAGTACTTC.

This clonotype has a single count. The chain links TRBV27 to TRBJ2-1; 13 bases align to TRBD2. Germline values: CDR1 MNHEY, CDR2 SMNVEV (reference sequence). V dropped 5 bases and J dropped 6; count of bases not matched to a gene: 4. The CDR3 runs 15 residues. DNA for the CDR3: TGTGCCAGCAGTCTGGGACTAGCGGGATTCAATGAGCAGTTCTTC. Translated, it gives CASSLGLAGFNEQFF.

The V gene is TRBV9, the J gene TRBJ1-1; 8 nucleotides line up with TRBD1. This CDR3 is built from 13 residues. Per germline, CDR1 SGDLS and CDR2 YYNGEE. After removal of 0 bases from V and 8 bases from J, the junction contained 3 bases not matched to a gene. CDR3 sequence (DNA): TGTGCCAGCAGCGTAGAGGACAGGGCCGAAGCTTTCTTT. Amino acid sequence: CASSVEDRAEAFF.

V is TRBV7-6 and J is TRBJ1-2; possible D gene TRBD1, 5 bases. Germline values: CDR1 SGHVS, CDR2 FNYEAQ. The V end was cut by 0 bases, the J end by 4 bases, with 6 bases between. The length of the CDR3 is 13 residues. The CDR3 DNA reads TGTGCCAGCAGCTTAGCCGGGACCTATGGCTACACCTTC. Its protein is CASSLAGTYGYTF.

V gene TRBV3-1 combines with J gene TRBJ2-3; no reliable D call. V lost 4 bases and J lost 5, with 13 bases in between. The germline gives CDR1 LGHDT, CDR2 YNNKEL (reference sequence). The CDR3 loop spans 14 amino acids. CDR3 sequence reads: CASSPSPSIDTQYF. The CDR3 DNA follows: TGTGCCAGCAGCCCCTCCCCTTCAATAGATACGCAGTATTTT.

The chain couples TRBV30 to TRBJ2-1, with D possibly being TRBD2 (6 bases). Trimming cost V 3 bases and J 0 bases, with 12 bases left between them. The CDR3 has 15 amino acids. Germline loops: CDR1 GTSNPN, CDR2 SVGIG (reference sequence). CDR3 nucleotide sequence: TGTGCCTGGAGGCCGGGGGAAAGCTCCTACAATGAGCAGTTCTTC. This sequence encodes CAWRPGESSYNEQFF.

A single count supports this clonotype. V is TRBV29-1 and J is TRBJ2-1, with 13 bases matching TRBD2. CDR1 and CDR2 (germline): SQVTM, ANQGSEA. CDR3 length: 18 amino acids. The trim removed 1 base at V and 0 bases at J, leaving 6 bases unmatched. The CDR3 coding sequence is TGCAGCGTTGAAGTCGGGACTAGCGGGATGTACTCCTACAATGAGCAGTTCTTC. It translates to CSVEVGTSGMYSYNEQFF.

The V gene is TRBV12-3 or TRBV12-4, the J gene TRBJ2-3; D is uncertain. The CDR3 sequence is 12 residues long. The ends were cut back, 3 bases at V and 9 bases at J, with 10 bases in the middle. The CDR3 region is CASSFDTQTQYF. The DNA of the CDR3 is TGTGCCAGCAGTTTCGACACCCAGACGCAGTATTTT.

This clonotype occurred once. This chain links TRBV28 with TRBJ1-4; no clear D gene. CDR1 and CDR2 (germline): MDHEN, SYDVKM. V shed 3 bases and J shed 0 bases, with 11 bases lying between them. This CDR3 comprises 16 residues. The CDR3 is CASSLRSLATNEKLFF. For the CDR3, the DNA is TGTGCCAGCAGTTTGCGCAGCCTAGCAACTAATGAAAAACTGTTTTTT.

In its sample, this clonotype was seen once. The rearrangement joins TRBV27 to TRBJ2-7, with a tentative D call TRBD1 (5 bases). V shed 2 bases and J shed 7 bases, with 24 bases lying between them. CDR1 is MNHEY, CDR2 SMNVEV, per germline (reference sequence). This CDR3 is built from 17 residues. CDR3 protein: CASSLEVPQGLLGEQYV. CDR3 bases: TGTGCCAGCAGTTTAGAAGTGCCGCAGGGTTTATTAGGAGAGCAGTACGTC.

V is TRBV5-1 and J is TRBJ1-1, with a tentative D call TRBD1 (6 bases). Germline lookup yields CDR1 SGHRS and CDR2 YFSETQ. V lost 2 bases and J lost 2, with 10 bases in between. CDR3 length: 14 amino acids. CDR3 loop: CASSLQGANTEAFF. CDR3 coding DNA: TGCGCCAGCAGCTTACAGGGCGCCAACACTGAAGCTTTCTTT.

This rearrangement joins TRBV5-1 to TRBJ2-3; 7 bases map to TRBD1. The V gene end was trimmed by 5 bases and the J gene end by 4 bases; junction bases not matched to a gene: 10. CDR1 SGHRS and CDR2 YFSETQ come from the germline V gene. This CDR3 comprises 15 residues. The CDR3 DNA reads as TGCGCCAGCAGTTCAGACAGGGCCACTCCAGATACGCAGTATTTT. Protein: CASSSDRATPDTQYF.

In its sample, this clonotype was seen once. The rearrangement uses TRBV12-3 or TRBV12-4 and TRBJ2-1; tentatively, D is TRBD1 (6 bases). The V and J ends lost 5 bases and 0 bases respectively, with 11 bases between them. The CDR3 runs to 15 residues. CDR3 region: CASSLTGISYNEQFF. The CDR3 DNA is TGTGCCAGCAGTCTAACAGGGATCTCCTACAATGAGCAGTTCTTC.

This rearrangement joins TRBV29-1 to TRBJ1-3, with no clear D. This CDR3 region has 14 residues. Looked up from germline, CDR1 is SQVTM and CDR2 is ANQGSEA. The germline V and J ends were trimmed by 7 bases and 4 bases, with 17 bases remaining between them. This CDR3 reads CSAPEEGSGNTIYF. The CDR3 DNA is TGCAGCGCCCCTGAGGAGGGTTCGGGAAACACCATATATTTT.

The V call is TRBV4-1, the J call TRBJ2-5; 8 positions agree with TRBD2. With V trimmed by 1 base and J by 3 bases, 7 bases remained unmatched. The CDR3 is 16 amino acids. Germline CDR1 and CDR2: MGHRA and YSYEKL. This CDR3 reads CASSQVPSGGEETQYF. The CDR3 nucleotides are TGCGCCAGCAGCCAAGTCCCCAGCGGGGGCGAAGAGACCCAGTACTTC.

The J gene is TRBJ1-1, the V gene TRBV29-1; perhaps TRBD1 as D (5 bases). CDR1 is SQVTM, CDR2 ANQGSEA, per germline. V was trimmed by 7 bases and J by 0 bases, leaving 9 bases between them. The CDR3 has 12 amino acids. CDR3 bases: TGCAGCGGGGGACGGCTGAACACTGAAGCTTTCTTT. Translated, it gives CSGGRLNTEAFF.

This chain connects TRBV6-6 to TRBJ2-7, with TRBD2 matching over 14 bases. With V trimmed by 10 bases and J by 4 bases, 6 bases remained unmatched. Looked up from germline, CDR1 is MNHNY and CDR2 is SVGAGI (reference sequence). This CDR3 is 14 amino acids long. CDR3 bases: TGTGCCACCGGGCGGACTAGCGGGAGGTACGAGCAGTACGTC. It is translated as CATGRTSGRYEQYV.

This CDR3 is CASSEGGREDIQYF. The CDR3 region has the DNA TGTGCCAGCAGTGAAGGGGGGCGTGAAGACATTCAGTACTTC. The chain links TRBV2 to TRBJ2-4; weak D call: TRBD1 (6 bases). Germline V CDR1 and CDR2: SNHLY, FYNNEI. V lost 1 base to trimming and J lost 8 bases, with 12 bases between them. This CDR3 contains 14 residues.

The V and J genes are TRBV3-1 and TRBJ2-3; 12 positions agree with TRBD1. The CDR3 has 16 residues. Germline V CDR1 and CDR2: LGHDT, YNNKEL (reference sequence). V lost 0 bases and J lost 4; bases outside the gene matches: 2. CDR3 sequence: CASSQDGTGGADTQYF. In nucleotides, the CDR3 is TGTGCCAGCAGCCAAGATGGGACAGGGGGCGCAGATACGCAGTATTTT.

This sequence joins TRBV14 and TRBJ2-1, with 8 nucleotides matching TRBD2. Germline V CDR1 and CDR2: SGHDN, FVKESK. This CDR3 contains 17 residues. V was pared by 4 bases and J by 5 bases, with 13 bases of the junction left unmatched. The CDR3 loop is CASSLFTSGLADNEQFF. The DNA of the CDR3 is TGTGCCAGCAGCCTTTTTACCAGCGGACTAGCAGACAATGAGCAGTTCTTC.

The rearrangement joins TRBV9 to TRBJ2-1; TRBD2 aligns across 12 bases. Trimming cost V 2 bases and J 7 bases; bases outside gene matches: 4. The germline CDR1 and CDR2 sequences are SGDLS and YYNGEE. The CDR3 runs 15 residues. Written as DNA, the CDR3 is TGTGCCAGCAGCGTCGCTAGCGGGGGGGCGAATGAGCAGTTCTTC. Its protein product is CASSVASGGANEQFF.

The chain couples TRBV29-1 to TRBJ2-1; 15 nucleotides align to TRBD2. CDR1 is SQVTM, CDR2 ANQGSEA, per germline. The CDR3 runs 15 residues. The junction had 9 bases not matched to a gene; V was cut back by 7 bases and J by 8 bases. This CDR3 is CSAKIGLAGGYEQFF. The DNA of the CDR3 is TGCAGCGCTAAGATTGGACTAGCGGGAGGGTATGAGCAGTTCTTC.

This chain uses TRBV20-1 with TRBJ2-7, with TRBD1 identical over 7 bases. Germline CDR1 and CDR2: DFQATT and SNEGSKA (reference sequence). After removal of 0 bases from V and 3 bases from J, the junction contained 5 bases not matched to a gene. This CDR3 contains 14 residues. DNA of the CDR3: TGCAGTGCTAGAGATACGGGGACAGACTACGAGCAGTACGTC. Translation: CSARDTGTDYEQYV.

J is TRBJ2-7 and V is TRBV7-2; no definite D call. Trimming removed 3 bases from V and 2 bases from J, with 2 bases in between. Germline V gene data show CDR1 as SGHTA and CDR2 as FQGNSA. The CDR3 loop spans 11 amino acids. The DNA for the CDR3 is TGTGCCAGCAGCTTCACCTACGAGCAGTACTTC. Its protein is CASSFTYEQYF.